This TCR beta chain was sequenced for a study of CD8 T cells in Susac syndrome. A quantity of roughly 0.5 to 1 ug RNA underwent reverse transcription using random hexamers. Via MiXCR, TCRdb re-called the immunoSEQ multiplex PCR reads, giving one row per CDR3 protein. Among 150,000 to 190,000 distinct CDR3 sequences listed, about 94% were seen once. Germline CDR1 reads DFQATT; CDR2 reads SNEGSKA (reference sequence). Trimming took 0 bases from V and 0 from J, leaving 9 bases between them. There are 16 residues in the CDR3. This TCR came from a human donor with multiple sclerosis. The chain couples TRBV20-1 to TRBJ1-6; D not certain. Sequenced: CD8+ T cells from PBMCs. CDR3 in amino acids: CSARDRISSYNSPLHF. The CDR3 coding sequence is TGCAGTGCTAGAGATCGAATCAGCTCCTATAATTCACCCCTCCACTTT.